What follows are 14 T cell receptor beta chains derived from one specimen sequenced in a study of blood T cells in healthy people across ages. Through a sample-barcoded 5' primer and a J-beta primer mix, a second PCR was run for 7 to 11 cycles. Using its own MiXCR run on the 5' RACE reads, TCRdb lists one record per CDR3 protein. The sample records around 1.5 million distinct CDR3 sequences, about 31% being singletons. The sequencing sample was made of blood. These receptors came from a woman in her twenties or thirties in good health.

This rearrangement joins TRBV27 to TRBJ1-3; D is possibly TRBD1 (5 bases). Germline values: CDR1 MNHEY, CDR2 SMNVEV (reference sequence). Trimming cost V 0 bases and J 2 bases, with 5 bases left between them. The CDR3 loop spans 14 amino acids. CDR3 protein: CASSLSGAGNTIYF. The CDR3 DNA follows: TGTGCCAGCAGTTTATCAGGGGCTGGAAACACCATATATTTT.

This clonotype was seen ten or more times. CDR3 DNA sequence: TGCAGCGCGAGGACAGCGACTTCCTACGAGCAGTACTTC. Translated, it gives CSARTATSYEQYF. This chain uses TRBV29-1 with TRBJ2-7; D possibly corresponds to TRBD1 (6 bases). The V gene lost 7 bases and the J gene lost 1 base, with 14 bases spanning the gap. CDR3 size: 13 residues. CDR1 is SQVTM and CDR2 is ANQGSEA in the germline V gene.

This chain uses TRBV7-6 with TRBJ2-3, with TRBD2 identical over 9 bases. Germline loops: CDR1 SGHVS, CDR2 FNYEAQ. Trimming at V came to 5 bases and at J to 11 bases, leaving 14 bases not matched to a gene. The CDR3 consists of 15 residues. The CDR3 bases are TGTGCCAGCAGCCCCGAGCTAGCGGGGCAACGGGAGCAGTATTTT. Translated, it gives CASSPELAGQREQYF. The whole variable domain, remainder taken from reference TRBV7-6 and TRBJ2-3, is GAGVSQSPRYKVTKRGQDVALRCDPISGHVSLYWYRQALGQGPEFLTYFNYEAQQDKSGLPNDRFSAERPEGSISTLTIQRTEQRDSAMYRCASSPELAGQREQYFGPGTRLTVL.

In regard to this clonotype: The germline gene is not matched at one end of the junction; a read error may be the cause. The V gene is TRBV10-3, the J gene TRBJ2-1; 10 bases fit TRBD2. Germline loops: CDR1 ENHRY, CDR2 SYGVKD. The CDR3 covers 15 residues. The CDR3 nucleotides are TGTGCCATCAGTGTTGCTAGCGGGAGTCGGAATGGGCAGTTCTTC. This sequence encodes CAISVASGSRNGQFF.

This chain joins TRBV20-1 and TRBJ2-5, with 7 nucleotides matching TRBD2. J lost 2 bases, V lost 6 bases, and 6 bases had no gene match. CDR3 length equals 13 residues. The V gene's germline CDR1 is DFQATT and CDR2 SNEGSKA (reference sequence). CDR3 sequence (DNA): TGCAGTGCCCAATCCGGGGGGCAAGAGACCCAGTACTTC. It translates to CSAQSGGQETQYF.

The table lists this clonotype with a few counts. V is TRBV6-1 and J is TRBJ1-2; the D is unclear. Per the germline V gene, CDR1 is MNHNS and CDR2 is SASEGT. CDR3 size: 12 residues. Trimming left V 2 bases short and J 4 bases short, with 5 bases between. CDR3 residues: CASSEYVYGYTF. The CDR3 DNA sequence: TGTGCCAGCAGTGAATACGTCTATGGCTACACCTTC.

CDR3 nucleotides: TGTGCCAGCAGTTTACCCCCCGGCTACTCTGGAAACACCATATATTTT. It is translated as CASSLPPGYSGNTIYF. The chain combines TRBV28 with TRBJ1-3; the D is unclear. This CDR3 is 16 amino acids long. From germline, CDR1 is MDHEN and CDR2 SYDVKM. Trimming took off 2 bases at V and 0 bases at J, with 11 bases between the two ends. Together with reference TRBV28 and TRBJ1-3, the CDR3 gives the full variable domain: DVKVTQSSRYLVKRTGEKVFLECVQDMDHENMFWYRQDPGLGLRLIYFSYDVKMKEKGDIPEGYSVSREKKERFSLILESASTNQTSMYLCASSLPPGYSGNTIYFGEGSWLTVV.

This rearrangement joins TRBV20-1 to TRBJ2-5; 8 bases fit TRBD1. The CDR3 consists of 15 residues. Per germline, CDR1 DFQATT and CDR2 SNEGSKA (reference sequence). After removal of 6 bases from V and 5 bases from J, the junction contained 14 bases not matched to a gene. The CDR3 DNA reads as TGCAGTGCAACGTCCCAGGGGGCTGGTTGGGAGACCCAGTACTTC. The encoded protein is CSATSQGAGWETQYF.

The CDR3 bases are TGCAGTGCTATTATGGGGACAGGGCGGACTGACTATGGCTACACCTTC. Its protein product is CSAIMGTGRTDYGYTF. The genes are TRBV20-1 and TRBJ1-2; the match to TRBD1 covers 9 bases. J was trimmed by 3 bases and V by 4 bases; bases with no gene match: 12. CDR1 DFQATT and CDR2 SNEGSKA come from the germline V gene (reference sequence). This CDR3 contains 16 residues.

This clonotype was detected only a few times. V is TRBV7-2 and J is TRBJ2-7; 7 bases align to TRBD1. The CDR3 extends over 13 amino acids. V lost 9 bases, J lost 0 bases, and 5 bases stayed unmatched. Germline CDR1 and CDR2: SGHTA and FQGNSA. As DNA, the CDR3 is TGTGCCAGTACGGACAGGTCCTCCTACGAGCAGTACTTC. This encodes CASTDRSSYEQYF.

There are a few counts of this clonotype. One end of the junction is discordant with germline, which a read error may explain. The gene calls are TRBV7-3 and TRBJ2-1, with TRBD1 matching over 7 bases. This CDR3 comprises 17 residues. Germline assignment: CDR1 SGHTA and CDR2 FQGTGA. The CDR3 nucleotides are TGTGCCGGCAGCTTATTTGCCGGGACAGCTGTCCACAATGAGCAGTTCTTC. This sequence encodes CAGSLFAGTAVHNEQFF.

CDR3 amino acids: CSSSGTEPGGTQYF. In DNA form, the CDR3 reads TGCAGTTCCTCCGGGACCGAGCCGGGAGGTACGCAGTATTTT. The rearrangement joins TRBV20-1 to TRBJ2-3; TRBD2 aligns across 7 bases. Per the germline V gene, CDR1 is DFQATT and CDR2 is SNEGSKA (reference sequence). The trim removed 8 bases at V and 8 bases at J, leaving 16 bases unmatched. The CDR3 covers 14 residues.

The chain uses TRBV20-1 and TRBJ1-2, with D possibly matching TRBD1 (6 bases). The CDR3 has 14 amino acids. The germline CDR1 and CDR2 sequences are DFQATT and SNEGSKA (reference sequence). V was shortened by 1 base and J by 7 bases, with 16 bases between the two germline ends. The CDR3 DNA reads TGCAGTGCTAGAGGCGCCGGGACATTCGGTGGCTACACCTTC. Protein product: CSARGAGTFGGYTF.

The table lists this clonotype with a few counts. CDR3 in DNA: TGCAGTGCCCCGGGCAGGGGCAGGAATGAGCAGTTCTTC. This encodes CSAPGRGRNEQFF. V gene TRBV20-1 combines with J gene TRBJ2-1, with a weak D call TRBD1 (6 bases). CDR1 DFQATT and CDR2 SNEGSKA come from the germline V gene (reference sequence). CDR3 length: 13 amino acids. The V and J ends lost 6 bases and 7 bases respectively, with 16 bases between them.